Presented here are 28 T cell receptor beta chains from one specimen sequenced in a study of blood T cell repertoires in COVID-19. Sequencing used immunoSEQ multiplex PCR; TCRdb keeps in-frame clones, though not all of them. Of 70,000 to 75,000 clones in the sample, approximately 90% are singletons; the top ten hold under 6.5%. The sequencing input was peripheral blood. These TCRs come from a woman aged 18-35 years with acute or convalescent COVID-19.

The chain carries TRBV4-1 and TRBJ1-1; 7 nucleotides match TRBD1. Germline trimming cut 2 bases from V and 2 bases from J; bases unmatched to any gene: 5. The CDR3 sequence is 15 residues long. The germline gives CDR1 MGHRA, CDR2 YSYEKL. The CDR3, as DNA: TGCGCCAGCAGCCAACCTCGACAGGGCAACACTGAAGCTTTCTTT. Residues: CASSQPRQGNTEAFF.

V and J are TRBV5-6 and TRBJ2-2; weak D call: TRBD1 (6 bases). Trimming pared 4 bases from V and 7 bases from J, leaving 11 bases between. CDR1 is SGHDT and CDR2 is YYEEEE in the germline V gene. This CDR3 is built from 13 residues. CDR3: CASSLQGHGELFF. CDR3 DNA sequence: TGTGCCAGCAGCCTCCAGGGGCACGGGGAGCTGTTTTTT.

This clone showed up just once. The chain couples TRBV6-5 to TRBJ2-3; 10 bases match TRBD2. With 6 bases clipped from V and 1 base from J, the junction kept 1 base outside the gene matches. Germline CDR1 reads MNHEY; CDR2 reads SVGAGI. CDR3 size: 14 residues. The CDR3 protein is CASRGTSGTDTQYF. The CDR3 region has the DNA TGTGCCAGCAGAGGGACTAGCGGCACAGATACGCAGTATTTT.

The V gene is TRBV28, the J gene TRBJ1-2, with TRBD1 as a possible D gene (6 bases). The CDR3 loop spans 13 amino acids. Trimming took off 6 bases at V and 8 bases at J, with 16 bases between the two ends. CDR1 is MDHEN and CDR2 is SYDVKM in the germline V gene. As DNA, the CDR3 is TGTGCCAGCAGCCCAGGGGCAGCAGCAGGCTACACCTTC. Its translation is CASSPGAAAGYTF.

V is TRBV30 and J is TRBJ1-5; the D gene is possibly TRBD1 (6 bases). Trimming stripped 1 base from V and 3 bases from J, with 10 bases between. The CDR3 totals 14 residues. In germline, CDR1 is GTSNPN, CDR2 SVGIG (reference sequence). The DNA of the CDR3 is TGTGCCTGGAGTGAAGGACAGCCCAATCAGCCCCAGCATTTT. It translates to CAWSEGQPNQPQHF.

This chain uses TRBV27 with TRBJ1-4; a weak D match, TRBD1 (5 bases). This CDR3 spans 14 amino acids. Trimming took off 2 bases at V and 7 bases at J, with 11 bases between the two ends. Germline assignment: CDR1 MNHEY and CDR2 SMNVEV (reference sequence). The CDR3 nucleotides read TGTGCCAGCAGTTTAAGTAGGGGCGGTGAAAAACTGTTTTTT. It encodes CASSLSRGGEKLFF.

V gene TRBV30 combines with J gene TRBJ1-6; a weak D match, TRBD1 (5 bases). V shed 2 bases and J shed 4 bases, with 6 bases lying between them. This CDR3 comprises 13 residues. CDR1 and CDR2 from the germline V gene are GTSNPN and SVGIG (reference sequence). CDR3: CAWSRQYNSPLHF. As DNA, the CDR3 is TGTGCCTGGAGTCGACAGTATAATTCACCCCTCCACTTT.

The CDR3, as DNA: TGTGCCAGTAGTCTTTTCGCCGGGACAGGGGGCCGCTCTGGCTATGGCTACACCTTC. It encodes CASSLFAGTGGRSGYGYTF. The V and J genes are TRBV19 and TRBJ1-2; 12 nucleotides align to TRBD1. Trimming removed 5 bases from V and 4 bases from J; junction bases left unmatched: 17. The CDR3 length is 19 residues. CDR1 is LNHDA and CDR2 is SQIVND in the germline V gene (reference sequence).

This chain connects TRBV11-2 to TRBJ1-1; D call uncertain. This CDR3 has 12 amino acids. Germline CDR1 and CDR2: SGHAT and FQNNGV. Trimming took 4 bases from V and 5 from J, leaving 8 bases between them. CDR3 in amino acids: CASSSTRTEAFF. CDR3 bases: TGTGCCAGCAGCTCCACCCGGACTGAAGCTTTCTTT.

The chain employs TRBV5-1 and TRBJ1-1; the D gene is possibly TRBD1 (6 bases). The CDR3 spans 15 residues. Germline V lookup: CDR1 SGHRS, CDR2 YFSETQ. V shed 3 bases and J shed 1 base, with 13 bases lying between them. The CDR3 reads CASSYSIGGNTEAFF. CDR3 DNA sequence: TGCGCCAGCAGCTATTCAATAGGGGGGAACACTGAAGCTTTCTTT.

This clone was observed a handful of times. Distinct nucleotide sequences in the sample also encode this CDR3. J is TRBJ2-5 and V is TRBV30; D is uncertain. The germline CDR1 and CDR2 sequences are GTSNPN and SVGIG (reference sequence). The V end lost 2 bases, the J end lost 2 bases, and 9 bases lay between the germline ends. The CDR3 totals 13 residues. CDR3 bases: TGTGCCTGGAGTAGAGAGGCGCAAGAGACCCAGTACTTC. Encoded protein: CAWSREAQETQYF.

In this sample, this clone turned up a few times. The genes are TRBV9 and TRBJ2-3; 10 bases map to TRBD2. The CDR3 covers 18 residues. V was clipped by 0 bases and J by 0 bases; unmatched bases: 7. The germline gives CDR1 SGDLS, CDR2 YYNGEE. CDR3 sequence: CASSVALSSGGSTDTQYF. The CDR3, as DNA: TGTGCCAGCAGCGTAGCCCTATCTAGCGGGGGCAGCACAGATACGCAGTATTTT.

This clone appeared once. The gene calls are TRBV25-1 and TRBJ2-7, with TRBD2 matching 12 bases. CDR1 is MGHDK, CDR2 SYGVNS, per germline. The trim removed 5 bases at V and 4 bases at J, leaving 9 bases unmatched. This CDR3 spans 16 amino acids. CDR3 sequence reads: CASSSITSGGWYEQYF. In nucleotides, the CDR3 is TGTGCCAGCAGTTCAATCACTAGCGGGGGGTGGTACGAGCAGTACTTC.

This rearrangement joins TRBV30 to TRBJ1-2; D remains unclear. Trimming pared 5 bases from V and 5 bases from J, leaving 12 bases between. This CDR3 spans 12 amino acids. The V gene's germline CDR1 is GTSNPN and CDR2 SVGIG (reference sequence). The CDR3 loop reads CAWEGGLYGYTF. The CDR3 DNA reads TGTGCCTGGGAGGGAGGGTTGTATGGCTACACCTTC. The full variable domain, its missing parts supplied by reference TRBV30 and TRBJ1-2, is SQTIHQWPATLVQPVGSPLSLECTVEGTSNPNLYWYRQAAGRGLQLLFYSVGIGQISSEVPQNLSASRPQDRQFILSSKKLLLSDSGFYLCAWEGGLYGYTFGSGTRLTVV.

J is TRBJ2-1 and V is TRBV11-2, with 7 bases fitting TRBD1. This CDR3 is 15 amino acids long. V shed 4 bases, J shed 3 bases, and the junction held 6 bases outside the gene matches. CDR1 and CDR2 from the germline V gene are SGHAT and FQNNGV. The chain's CDR3 is CASSYRDSIYNEQFF. The CDR3 DNA is TGTGCCAGCAGCTACCGGGACAGCATCTACAATGAGCAGTTCTTC. The variable domain in full, with the rest retrieved from reference TRBV11-2 and TRBJ2-1, is EAGVAQSPRYKIIEKRQSVAFWCNPISGHATLYWYQQILGQGPKLLIQFQNNGVVDDSQLPKDRFSAERLKGVDSTLKIQPAKLEDSAVYLCASSYRDSIYNEQFFGPGTRLTVL.

This chain joins TRBV19 and TRBJ2-1, with 16 bases identical to TRBD2. Germline assignment: CDR1 LNHDA and CDR2 SQIVND (reference sequence). V gave up 9 bases and J gave up 1 base; unmatched junction bases: 21. The CDR3 consists of 22 residues. The CDR3: CASARTKLGTSGRAGSYNEQFF. The DNA for the CDR3 is TGTGCCAGCGCCCGGACAAAACTCGGGACTAGCGGGAGGGCCGGGTCCTACAATGAGCAGTTCTTC.

The gene calls are TRBV11-2 and TRBJ2-3, with unresolved D. The V end was cut by 3 bases, the J end by 6 bases, with 10 bases between. The CDR3 contains 13 residues. Germline V gene lookup returns CDR1 SGHAT and CDR2 FQNNGV. The chain's CDR3 is CASSFLGRDTQYF. DNA for the CDR3: TGTGCCAGCAGCTTTCTTGGTCGGGATACGCAGTATTTT. The variable domain in full, with the rest retrieved from reference TRBV11-2 and TRBJ2-3, is EAGVAQSPRYKIIEKRQSVAFWCNPISGHATLYWYQQILGQGPKLLIQFQNNGVVDDSQLPKDRFSAERLKGVDSTLKIQPAKLEDSAVYLCASSFLGRDTQYFGPGTRLTVL.

The rearrangement joins TRBV5-8 to TRBJ1-5, with 9 bases lining up with TRBD1. This CDR3 is 15 amino acids long. J was trimmed by 5 bases and V by 4 bases; bases with no gene match: 7. Germline loops: CDR1 SGHTS, CDR2 YDEGEE. This CDR3 reads CASSHETGGDQPQHF. The CDR3, as DNA: TGTGCCAGCAGCCACGAAACAGGGGGCGATCAGCCCCAGCATTTT.

This clone was found a few times. The sample carries other DNA sequences with the same CDR3. The rearrangement links TRBV27 to TRBJ2-1; TRBD1 aligns across 10 bases. V was clipped by 2 bases and J by 7 bases; unmatched bases: 2. There are 14 residues in the CDR3. Germline values: CDR1 MNHEY, CDR2 SMNVEV (reference sequence). This chain's CDR3 is CASSLGQGGNEQFF. The DNA of the CDR3 is TGTGCCAGCAGTTTAGGACAGGGGGGGAATGAGCAGTTCTTC.

The genes are TRBV7-9 and TRBJ1-4, with 9 bases fitting TRBD1. Looked up from germline, CDR1 is SEHNR and CDR2 is FQNEAQ (reference sequence). CDR3 size: 15 residues. V shed 5 bases and J 5 bases; nucleotides not matched to a gene: 6. The CDR3 DNA reads TGTGCCAGCAGCGCGACACAGGGGGCCAATGAAAAACTGTTTTTT. Protein: CASSATQGANEKLFF.

The chain carries TRBV15 and TRBJ1-6; 7 bases are shared with TRBD1. The CDR3 length is 16 residues. Germline lookup yields CDR1 LNHNV and CDR2 YYDKDF (reference sequence). V lost 4 bases and J lost 2; bases outside the gene matches: 5. Here the CDR3 DNA reads TGTGCCACCAGCATGGGACAGCGGGCCTATAATTCACCCCTCCACTTT. This gives the protein CATSMGQRAYNSPLHF.

The chain recombines TRBV14 with TRBJ2-2; D is possibly TRBD1 (5 bases). V was trimmed by 9 bases and J by 3 bases, leaving 23 bases between them. The CDR3 loop spans 17 amino acids. Germline V gene data show CDR1 as SGHDN and CDR2 as FVKESK. The CDR3 DNA sequence: TGTGCCAGTTCCATTGTCCCTGTGGGGCTGTACACCGGGGAGCTGTTTTTT. Translation gives CASSIVPVGLYTGELFF.

The chain is built from TRBV6-6 and TRBJ2-5; 8 bases align to TRBD1. Per the germline V gene, CDR1 is MNHNY and CDR2 is SVGAGI (reference sequence). CDR3 size: 14 residues. The V gene end was trimmed by 7 bases and the J gene end by 5 bases; junction bases not matched to a gene: 9. The CDR3 loop reads CASTPDRGYETQYF. In DNA, the CDR3 is TGTGCCAGCACTCCAGACAGGGGTTACGAGACCCAGTACTTC.

The CDR3 nucleotides are TGTGCCAGCAGCGGAACTCAGGGGCGAGGCACTGAAGCTTTCTTT. It codes for CASSGTQGRGTEAFF. V is TRBV5-4 and J is TRBJ1-1; weak D call: TRBD1 (6 bases). CDR1 and CDR2 (germline): SGHNT, YYREEE (reference sequence). The CDR3 is 15 amino acids. V was trimmed by 4 bases and J by 4 bases, leaving 17 bases between them.

The genes are TRBV3-1 (or the pseudogene TRBV3-2) and TRBJ1-1; 8 bases align to TRBD1. Germline CDR1 reads LGHDT; CDR2 reads YNNKEL (reference sequence). The CDR3 loop spans 17 amino acids. J lost 6 bases, V lost 2 bases, and 14 bases had no gene match. Written as DNA, the CDR3 is TGTGCCAGCAGCCAATATCAGGGGGCGGTCTGGGGAGCTGAAGCTTTCTTT. This gives the protein CASSQYQGAVWGAEAFF.

This sequence joins TRBV7-9 and TRBJ1-1; TRBD1 matches 11 bases. CDR1 and CDR2 (germline): SEHNR, FQNEAQ (reference sequence). The CDR3 is made up of 13 amino acids. J lost 12 bases, V lost 1 base, and 4 bases had no gene match. The CDR3 protein is CASSLEDRGRTFF. The DNA for the CDR3 is TGTGCCAGCAGCTTAGAGGACAGGGGGCGAACTTTCTTT.

The chain links TRBV9 to TRBJ2-1; the D is unclear. The CDR3 loop spans 17 amino acids. V lost 4 bases to trimming and J lost 5 bases, with 22 bases between them. From germline, CDR1 is SGDLS and CDR2 YYNGEE. This CDR3 is CASSPRRLDGPNNEQFF. In DNA form, the CDR3 reads TGTGCCAGCAGCCCCCGCCGCCTGGATGGGCCTAACAATGAGCAGTTCTTC.

This clone has just one count. This rearrangement joins TRBV6-5 to TRBJ1-3; 12 nucleotides match TRBD1. Germline CDR1 reads MNHEY; CDR2 reads SVGAGI. J lost 5 bases, V lost 2 bases, and 4 bases had no gene match. The CDR3 extends over 16 amino acids. CDR3 in DNA: TGTGCCAGCAGTTACGGGGGGACAGGGGGCAGAAACACCATATATTTT. The encoded protein is CASSYGGTGGRNTIYF.